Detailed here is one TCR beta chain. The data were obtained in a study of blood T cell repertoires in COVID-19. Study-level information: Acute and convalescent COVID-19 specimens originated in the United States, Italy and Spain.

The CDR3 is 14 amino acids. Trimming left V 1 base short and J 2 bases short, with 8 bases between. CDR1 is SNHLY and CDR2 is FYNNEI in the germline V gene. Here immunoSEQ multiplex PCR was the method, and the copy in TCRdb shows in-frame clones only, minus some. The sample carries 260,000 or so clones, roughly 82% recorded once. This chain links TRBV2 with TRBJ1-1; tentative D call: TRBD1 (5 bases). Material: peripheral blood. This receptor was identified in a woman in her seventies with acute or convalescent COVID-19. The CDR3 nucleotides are TGTGCCAGCAGTGAAGGGACATATAACACTGAAGCTTTCTTT. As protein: CASSEGTYNTEAFF.